This T cell receptor (beta chain) came from a study of blood T cell repertoires in COVID-19. Study context: COVID-19 samples from acute and convalescent phases originated in the United States, Italy and Spain. Nucleic acid was either cDNA or gDNA, and it came from T cells, B-cell-depleted T cells, or PBMCs.

Methods used by the authors: Cell counts per sample came from amplifying reference gene primers. The method was immunoSEQ multiplex PCR; TCRdb's version includes in-frame clones alone and lacks a portion of them. That table is the source of V, J and clone size, and D and trimming were worked out from the DNA. The repertoire holds 150,000 or so clones, with approximately 80% as singletons. Deletions cut 2 bases from V and 10 bases from J, with 15 bases between. Per germline, CDR1 MNHEY and CDR2 SVGEGT. CDR3 length: 14 amino acids. This receptor was obtained from an elderly woman with acute or convalescent COVID-19. Sequences were obtained from peripheral blood. This sequence joins TRBV6-2 or TRBV6-3 and TRBJ1-5; D gene ambiguous. CDR3 sequence reads: CASSYVPERGPQHF. CDR3 nucleotide sequence: TGTGCCAGCAGTTACGTGCCTGAAAGAGGACCCCAGCATTTT.